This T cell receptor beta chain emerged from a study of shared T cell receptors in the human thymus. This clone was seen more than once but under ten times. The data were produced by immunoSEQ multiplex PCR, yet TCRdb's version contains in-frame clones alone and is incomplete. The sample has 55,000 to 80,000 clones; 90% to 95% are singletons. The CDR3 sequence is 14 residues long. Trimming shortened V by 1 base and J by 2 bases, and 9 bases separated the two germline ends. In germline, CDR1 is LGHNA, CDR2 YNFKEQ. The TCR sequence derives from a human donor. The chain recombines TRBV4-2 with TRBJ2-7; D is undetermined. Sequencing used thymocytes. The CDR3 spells CASSQVVAAYEQYF. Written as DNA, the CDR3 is TGTGCCAGCAGCCAAGTTGTGGCGGCCTACGAGCAGTACTTC.